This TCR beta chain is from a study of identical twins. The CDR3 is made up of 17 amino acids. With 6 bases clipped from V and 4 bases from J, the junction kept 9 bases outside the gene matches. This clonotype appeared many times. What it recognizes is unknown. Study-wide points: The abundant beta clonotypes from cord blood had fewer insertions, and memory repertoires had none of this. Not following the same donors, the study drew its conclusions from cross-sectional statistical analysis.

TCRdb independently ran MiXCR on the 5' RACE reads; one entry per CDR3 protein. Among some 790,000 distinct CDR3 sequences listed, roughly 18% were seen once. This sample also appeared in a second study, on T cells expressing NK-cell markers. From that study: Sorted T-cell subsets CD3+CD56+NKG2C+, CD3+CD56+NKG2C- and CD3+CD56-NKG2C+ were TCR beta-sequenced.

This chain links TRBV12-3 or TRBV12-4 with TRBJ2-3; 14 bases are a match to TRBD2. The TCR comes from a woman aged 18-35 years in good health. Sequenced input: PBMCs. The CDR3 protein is CASSLTTSGRVADTQYF. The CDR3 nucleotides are TGTGCCAGCAGCTTAACGACTAGCGGGAGGGTTGCAGATACGCAGTATTTT.